The 22 T cell receptor beta chains reported below all come from one sample, sequenced in a study of Ad26.COV2.S vaccination and SARS-CoV-2 variants. The repertoire was sequenced with immunoSEQ multiplex PCR; TCRdb's copy has only in-frame clones and lacks some. Here the sample spans roughly 680,000 clones, more than 80% being singletons. The sample's treatment: roughly 18 received Ad26.COV2.S at low or high dose, single or two shots; about 5 received placebo; per-sample allocation not given. Sampling occurred on day 63 after the first vaccine or placebo injection. The sample was peripheral blood, taken in a trial of Ad26.COV2.S vaccine versus placebo. The receptors stem from a person aged 18-60 years who received the Ad26.COV2.S COVID-19 vaccine or a placebo.

The chain carries TRBV7-8 and TRBJ2-7, with D tentatively TRBD2 (6 bases). The V gene lost 6 bases and the J gene lost 3 bases, with 18 bases spanning the gap. This CDR3 is 15 amino acids long. Germline lookup yields CDR1 SGHVS and CDR2 FQNEAQ. The CDR3 spells CASSLNTGAIYEQYF. The CDR3 coding sequence is TGTGCCAGCAGTTTAAATACGGGAGCGATCTACGAGCAGTACTTC. The variable domain in full, with the rest retrieved from reference TRBV7-8 and TRBJ2-7, is GAGVSQSPRYKVAKRGQDVALRCDPISGHVSLFWYQQALGQGPEFLTYFQNEAQLDKSGLPSDRFFAERPEGSVSTLKIQRTQQEDSAVYLCASSLNTGAIYEQYFGPGTRLTVT.

V and J are TRBV5-8 and TRBJ2-2; D might be TRBD1 or TRBD2, each matching 5 bases. Germline V gives CDR1 SGHTS, CDR2 YDEGEE. V was trimmed by 4 bases and J by 0 bases, leaving 13 bases between them. The CDR3 loop spans 16 amino acids. This CDR3 is CASSPSGRSNTGELFF. The CDR3 nucleotides read TGTGCCAGCAGCCCGTCGGGACGGTCGAACACCGGGGAGCTGTTTTTT.

The chain combines TRBV18 with TRBJ1-1; weak D call: TRBD1 (5 bases). The germline V gene encodes CDR1 KGHSH and CDR2 LQKENI. The CDR3 loop spans 17 amino acids. Trimming took off 3 bases at V and 1 base at J, with 18 bases between the two ends. The chain's CDR3 is CASSPQGGFATNTEAFF. CDR3 DNA: TGTGCCAGCTCACCTCAGGGAGGGTTTGCCACGAACACTGAAGCTTTCTTT. The whole variable domain, filled in from reference TRBV18 and TRBJ1-1, reads NAGVMQNPRHLVRRRGQEARLRCSPMKGHSHVYWYRQLPEEGLKFMVYLQKENIIDESGMPKERFSAEFPKEGPSILRIQQVVRGDSAAYFCASSPQGGFATNTEAFFGQGTRLTVV.

The J gene is TRBJ2-3, the V gene TRBV3-1 (or the pseudogene TRBV3-2); TRBD1 or TRBD2 may be the D gene (6 bases each). The germline CDR1 and CDR2 sequences are LGHDT and YNNKEL (reference sequence). The CDR3 runs 14 residues. V was cut by 3 bases and J by 3 bases, with 10 bases left in between. CDR3: CASSQRGRTDTQYF. DNA for the CDR3: TGTGCCAGCAGCCAGAGGGGGAGGACAGATACGCAGTATTTT.

The gene calls are TRBV4-2 and TRBJ2-7, with D perhaps matching TRBD1 (6 bases). Trimming shortened V by 0 bases and J by 12 bases, and 15 bases separated the two germline ends. CDR1 and CDR2 from the germline V gene are LGHNA and YNFKEQ. This CDR3 comprises 13 residues. CDR3 nucleotide sequence: TGTGCCAGCAGCCAAGAGAGAATAGGGACATCGTACTTC. It is translated as CASSQERIGTSYF.

CDR3 sequence reads: CASGPRDYLAKNIQYF. DNA of the CDR3: TGTGCCAGTGGCCCCAGGGACTACTTAGCCAAAAACATTCAGTACTTC. The chain combines TRBV19 with TRBJ2-4; TRBD2 agrees at 7 bases. Looked up from germline, CDR1 is LNHDA and CDR2 is SQIVND (reference sequence). The CDR3 has 16 amino acids. Trimming removed 8 bases from V and 0 bases from J; junction bases left unmatched: 10.

This clone was seen once. The V and J genes are TRBV6-4 and TRBJ2-2; tentative D call: TRBD2 (5 bases). Per germline, CDR1 MRHNA and CDR2 SNTAGT. This CDR3 contains 15 residues. The V end was cut by 2 bases, the J end by 3 bases, with 10 bases between. The DNA for the CDR3 is TGTGCCAGCAGTGACGAGGGTATGGACACCGGGGAGCTGTTTTTT. Protein product: CASSDEGMDTGELFF.

The chain couples TRBV6-1 to TRBJ2-5; possible D gene TRBD1, 5 bases. V was trimmed by 3 bases and J by 5 bases, leaving 7 bases between them. The CDR3 loop spans 12 amino acids. The V gene's germline CDR1 is MNHNS and CDR2 SASEGT. CDR3 in DNA: TGTGCCAGCAGTGATAGGGGCGAGACCCAGTACTTC. This gives the protein CASSDRGETQYF.

This sequence joins TRBV12-5 and TRBJ2-3, with D hard to call. CDR1 and CDR2 from the germline V gene are LGHNT and FRNRAP. Trimming cost V 0 bases and J 0 bases, with 7 bases left between them. The CDR3 extends over 15 amino acids. The CDR3 here is CASGLVSGSTDTQYF. DNA for the CDR3: TGTGCTAGTGGTTTGGTATCCGGCAGCACAGATACGCAGTATTTT.

The rearrangement uses TRBV5-1 and TRBJ2-3; 12 bases map to TRBD2. The germline CDR1 and CDR2 sequences are SGHRS and YFSETQ. The CDR3 extends over 17 amino acids. Trimming removed 0 bases from V and 5 bases from J; junction bases left unmatched: 7. CDR3 in amino acids: CASSLGTSGVRVDTQYF. The CDR3 nucleotides read TGCGCCAGCAGCTTGGGGACTAGCGGGGTAAGGGTAGATACGCAGTATTTT.

This clone was detected once. The V gene is TRBV6-2 or TRBV6-3, the J gene TRBJ1-2; no definite D call. Germline loops: CDR1 MNHEY, CDR2 SVGEGT. V was pared by 0 bases and J by 5 bases, with 4 bases between. The CDR3 has 12 residues. Here the CDR3 reads CASSYSTYGYTF. The CDR3 region has the DNA TGTGCCAGCAGTTACTCGACATATGGCTACACCTTC.

V and J are TRBV4-3 and TRBJ1-1; a weak D match, TRBD1 (5 bases). The V end was cut by 0 bases, the J end by 7 bases, with 12 bases between. Germline values: CDR1 LGHNA, CDR2 YSLEER. The CDR3 spans 14 residues. CDR3 nucleotide sequence: TGCGCCAGCAGCCAAGATGCGGGGCTCGGTGAAGCTTTCTTT. Its translation: CASSQDAGLGEAFF.

The chain uses TRBV7-8 and TRBJ2-3, with 10 bases matching TRBD2. The CDR3 consists of 15 residues. In germline, CDR1 is SGHVS, CDR2 FQNEAQ. Trimming removed 6 bases from V and 3 bases from J; junction bases left unmatched: 6. The DNA for the CDR3 is TGTGCCAGCAGTAGAGGGACTAGCGTGACAGATACGCAGTATTTT. Translation: CASSRGTSVTDTQYF.

V and J are TRBV5-1 and TRBJ2-1; 15 bases align to TRBD2. The CDR3 runs 16 residues. Germline CDR1 and CDR2: SGHRS and YFSETQ. V shed 1 base and J 9 bases; nucleotides not matched to a gene: 5. Written as DNA, the CDR3 is TGCGCCAGCAGCTTGCCGGGACTAGCGGGAGGTCGTGAGCAGTTCTTC. Its protein is CASSLPGLAGGREQFF.

The chain couples TRBV27 to TRBJ2-7; TRBD1 is a possible D gene (6 bases). Germline assignment: CDR1 MNHEY and CDR2 SMNVEV (reference sequence). Trimming pared 0 bases from V and 6 bases from J, leaving 18 bases between. The CDR3 sequence is 16 residues long. DNA of the CDR3: TGTGCCAGCAGTTTATCTCCTCAGGGGACGTTCTCCGAGCAGTACTTC. As protein: CASSLSPQGTFSEQYF.

The gene calls are TRBV5-5 and TRBJ2-1, with 8 nucleotides matching TRBD2. Germline CDR1 reads SGHKS; CDR2 reads YYEKEE (reference sequence). The V and J ends lost 4 bases and 13 bases, in that order; junction bases with no gene match: 4. This CDR3 has 11 amino acids. The CDR3 region is CASSLRGGQFF. The CDR3 DNA sequence: TGTGCCAGCAGCCTTCGGGGGGGCCAGTTCTTC.

The rearrangement uses TRBV18 and TRBJ1-5, with 8 bases matching TRBD1. The CDR3 runs to 15 residues. Germline lookup yields CDR1 KGHSH and CDR2 LQKENI. The junction had 7 bases not matched to a gene; V was cut back by 2 bases and J by 7 bases. The CDR3 here is CASSPTDRGYQPQHF. Written as DNA, the CDR3 is TGTGCCAGCTCACCAACTGACAGGGGATACCAGCCCCAGCATTTT.

The table lists this clone with a count of one. V and J are TRBV13 and TRBJ2-1; 10 bases are shared with TRBD2. Germline trimming cut 5 bases from V and 6 bases from J; bases unmatched to any gene: 7. Looked up from germline, CDR1 is PRHDT and CDR2 is FYEKMQ (reference sequence). This CDR3 is 15 amino acids long. DNA of the CDR3: TGTGCCAGCAGCGCATCCGGGACTAGCGTCAATGAGCAGTTCTTC. This sequence encodes CASSASGTSVNEQFF.

This chain joins TRBV4-3 and TRBJ2-2; 8 bases map to TRBD1. Germline values: CDR1 LGHNA, CDR2 YSLEER. The CDR3 totals 15 residues. With V trimmed by 1 base and J by 8 bases, 6 bases remained unmatched. Here the CDR3 reads CASSQVDRAGGELFF. CDR3 nucleotide sequence: TGCGCCAGCAGCCAAGTGGACAGGGCGGGTGGGGAGCTGTTTTTT.

The CDR3 DNA reads as TGTGCCAGCAGTTCTCGGGACCGGAACACTGAAGCTTTCTTT. It is translated as CASSSRDRNTEAFF. The chain combines TRBV6-2 or TRBV6-3 with TRBJ1-1, with a tentative D call TRBD1 (5 bases). V lost 4 bases and J 1 base, leaving 10 bases between the germline ends. This CDR3 has 14 residues. The V gene's germline CDR1 is MNHEY and CDR2 SVGEGT.

The gene calls are TRBV10-3 and TRBJ1-3, with 7 bases fitting TRBD1. J gave up 0 bases and V 5 bases, and 4 bases lay outside the gene matches. The CDR3 is 15 amino acids. The germline gives CDR1 ENHRY, CDR2 SYGVKD. CDR3 sequence: CAISRGQSSGNTIYF. Here the CDR3 DNA reads TGTGCCATCAGTCGGGGACAGAGCTCTGGAAACACCATATATTTT.

The chain couples TRBV4-2 to TRBJ2-1; 7 nucleotides align to TRBD2. The junction had 13 bases not matched to a gene; V was cut back by 3 bases and J by 2 bases. CDR1 and CDR2 (germline): LGHNA, YNFKEQ. This CDR3 is built from 18 residues. The DNA of the CDR3 is TGTGCCAGCAGCCAGGAGATAGCGGGCATAGGAACCTACAATGAGCAGTTCTTC. Protein: CASSQEIAGIGTYNEQFF.